Shown below are 25 T cell receptor beta chains from a single sample sequenced in a study of T cells in Graves' hyperthyroidism and ophthalmopathy. RNA transcripts gave rise to amplified TCR beta CDR3 regions. Initially, a first-round RT-PCR of the TCR CDR3 employed the HTBI primer set. MiXCR, applied by TCRdb to the multiplex PCR reads, yields one record per CDR3 protein. The sample has around 560,000 distinct CDR3 sequences, around 17% seen once. Sequencing was performed on blood. The receptor set was obtained from a woman under 30 with Graves' hyperthyroidism.

The chain uses TRBV12-3 or TRBV12-4 and TRBJ2-7; 9 bases are a match to TRBD1. CDR3 size: 16 residues. V dropped 5 bases and J dropped 2; count of bases not matched to a gene: 10. CDR3 sequence reads: CASSGKGQGSPYEQYF. DNA of the CDR3: TGTGCCAGCAGTGGAAAGGGACAGGGAAGTCCCTACGAGCAGTACTTC.

This clonotype has at least ten counts. The chain couples TRBV5-1 to TRBJ2-2, with 12 bases aligning to TRBD2. In germline, CDR1 is SGHRS, CDR2 YFSETQ. J lost 4 bases, V lost 5 bases, and 15 bases had no gene match. This CDR3 region has 19 residues. CDR3 sequence reads: CASSRSPTSGSAFTGELFF. The CDR3 region has the DNA TGCGCCAGCAGTCGTTCCCCGACTAGCGGGAGTGCGTTCACCGGGGAGCTGTTTTTT.

This clonotype occurred many times. The V and J genes are TRBV7-3 and TRBJ1-1; TRBD1 is a possible D gene (6 bases). This CDR3 is 20 amino acids long. The V end lost 4 bases, the J end lost 3 bases, and 30 bases lay between the germline ends. Germline CDR1 is SGHTA and CDR2 is FQGTGA. The CDR3 sequence is CASSSRAPTPWGAKDTEAFF. CDR3 in DNA: TGTGCCAGCAGCTCAAGAGCCCCTACGCCATGGGGGGCGAAGGACACTGAAGCTTTCTTT.

In this sample, this clonotype turned up a few times. This chain's CDR3 is CASSLSGGLTQPQHF. The CDR3 nucleotides are TGTGCCAGCAGCTTATCAGGGGGCTTAACTCAGCCCCAGCATTTT. The rearrangement links TRBV11-2 to TRBJ1-5, with 8 bases that match TRBD1. Germline CDR1 and CDR2: SGHAT and FQNNGV. V lost 2 bases, J lost 6 bases, and 6 bases stayed unmatched. The CDR3 is made up of 15 amino acids.

This clonotype was counted ten times or more. The chain recombines TRBV7-9 with TRBJ2-1; no clear D gene. V shed 1 base and J shed 9 bases, with 13 bases lying between them. This CDR3 comprises 14 residues. Germline CDR1 is SEHNR and CDR2 is FQNEAQ (reference sequence). CDR3 amino acids: CASSLVGTSAEQFF. The CDR3 nucleotides read TGTGCCAGCAGCTTAGTGGGCACCTCTGCTGAGCAGTTCTTC.

This rearrangement joins TRBV7-8 to TRBJ2-1; weak D call: TRBD2 (6 bases). Germline CDR1 SGHVS, CDR2 FQNEAQ. Deletions cut 1 base from V and 6 bases from J, with 13 bases between. The length of the CDR3 is 15 residues. In DNA form, the CDR3 reads TGTGCCAGCAGCTTAGTATTACTAGCCAGCAATGAGCAGTTCTTC. Its protein is CASSLVLLASNEQFF.

In this sample, this clonotype turned up many times. The chain is built from TRBV30 and TRBJ2-1, with D tentatively TRBD2 (6 bases). V lost 3 bases to trimming and J lost 9 bases, with 9 bases between them. CDR1 is GTSNPN, CDR2 SVGIG, per germline (reference sequence). The CDR3 extends over 11 amino acids. The CDR3 loop is CAWRGTAEQFF. In DNA form, the CDR3 reads TGTGCCTGGAGAGGGACTGCTGAGCAGTTCTTC. The variable domain in full, completed from reference TRBV30 and TRBJ2-1, reads SQTIHQWPATLVQPVGSPLSLECTVEGTSNPNLYWYRQAAGRGLQLLFYSVGIGQISSEVPQNLSASRPQDRQFILSSKKLLLSDSGFYLCAWRGTAEQFFGPGTRLTVL.

This clonotype has a handful of counts. This chain links TRBV30 with TRBJ1-3, with D tentatively TRBD1 (5 bases). Germline loops: CDR1 GTSNPN, CDR2 SVGIG (reference sequence). V was shortened by 0 bases and J by 5 bases, with 17 bases between the two germline ends. This CDR3 comprises 16 residues. The CDR3 DNA sequence: TGTGCCTGGAGTGTGTCACCGGGAGGGGCCAGAAACACCATATATTTT. This sequence encodes CAWSVSPGGARNTIYF.

The gene calls are TRBV19 and TRBJ2-3; D may be TRBD2 (6 bases). V was trimmed by 4 bases and J by 2 bases, leaving 16 bases between them. Germline V gene data show CDR1 as LNHDA and CDR2 as SQIVND (reference sequence). CDR3 length equals 16 residues. DNA for the CDR3: TGTGCCAGTAGTAACCGACTAGTTGGTTTCACAGATACGCAGTATTTT. As protein: CASSNRLVGFTDTQYF.

This clonotype was seen a handful of times. The chain uses TRBV27 and TRBJ1-5, with 7 bases identical to TRBD1. Germline-derived CDR1 and CDR2 are MNHEY and SMNVEV (reference sequence). CDR3 size: 16 residues. J was trimmed by 2 bases and V by 5 bases; bases with no gene match: 9. The CDR3 DNA is TGTGCCAGCAGTCCTTCGACAGGGATAGGCAATCAGCCCCAGCATTTT. This gives the protein CASSPSTGIGNQPQHF.

Many counts were recorded for this clonotype. V is TRBV28 and J is TRBJ1-5; tentative D call: TRBD1 (5 bases). Germline assignment: CDR1 MDHEN and CDR2 SYDVKM. The germline V and J ends were trimmed by 5 bases and 3 bases, with 14 bases remaining between them. The CDR3 has 15 amino acids. The CDR3 coding sequence is TGTGCCAGCAGTGTATTTTGGGGACCCAATCAGCCCCAGCATTTT. It codes for CASSVFWGPNQPQHF. The full variable domain, in which reference TRBV28 and TRBJ1-5 provide the parts outside the CDR3, is DVKVTQSSRYLVKRTGEKVFLECVQDMDHENMFWYRQDPGLGLRLIYFSYDVKMKEKGDIPEGYSVSREKKERFSLILESASTNQTSMYLCASSVFWGPNQPQHFGDGTRLSIL.

This clonotype was seen only a few times. The chain links TRBV5-1 to TRBJ2-1, with D possibly matching TRBD1 (6 bases). The CDR3 has 14 amino acids. Deletions cut 4 bases from V and 4 bases from J, with 12 bases between. The germline CDR1 and CDR2 sequences are SGHRS and YFSETQ. The CDR3 sequence is CASSATTGYNEQFF. CDR3 nucleotide sequence: TGCGCCAGCAGCGCAACGACAGGTTACAATGAGCAGTTCTTC.

Regarding this clonotype: With a much larger clone just one base away, this may be a read error. The chain links TRBV12-3 or TRBV12-4 to TRBJ2-3; perhaps TRBD1 as D (7 bases). This CDR3 comprises 14 residues. The V end was cut by 6 bases, the J end by 4 bases, with 14 bases between. The DNA of the CDR3 is TGTGCCAGCAGGGGGGCAGGGGGGTCAGATACGCAGTATTTT. Translation: CASRGAGGSDTQYF.

This clonotype was seen a few times. For the CDR3, the DNA is TGTGCCAGTAGTAGAGACAGGGGAAATACGCAGTATTTT. This sequence encodes CASSRDRGNTQYF. This chain links TRBV19 with TRBJ2-3, with 8 bases matching TRBD1. The CDR3 totals 13 residues. Germline V gives CDR1 LNHDA, CDR2 SQIVND (reference sequence). Losses at the gene ends were 4 bases for V and 7 bases for J; bases not matched to a gene: 4.

This clonotype has ten or more counts. The genes are TRBV7-6 and TRBJ2-7, with D unclear. CDR3 length: 14 residues. The V gene lost 0 bases and the J gene lost 4 bases, with 10 bases spanning the gap. Germline-derived CDR1 and CDR2 are SGHVS and FNYEAQ. For the CDR3, the DNA is TGTGCCAGCAGCTTAGCCGACGGGTCTTACGAGCAGTACTTC. Translation gives CASSLADGSYEQYF.

This rearrangement joins TRBV10-3 to TRBJ2-7, with D perhaps matching TRBD2 (5 bases). Germline V gene sequence: CDR1 ENHRY, CDR2 SYGVKD. Between the trimmed V and J ends, which lost 6 bases and 3 bases, there was a span of 15 bases. The CDR3 loop spans 14 amino acids. Written as DNA, the CDR3 is TGTGCCATCAGCGACGGGGATCTAGTCTACGAGCAGTACTTC. It yields the protein CAISDGDLVYEQYF.

The table lists this clonotype with a few counts. This sequence joins TRBV20-1 and TRBJ2-5; D not resolved. The V gene's germline CDR1 is DFQATT and CDR2 SNEGSKA (reference sequence). The CDR3 consists of 13 residues. Deletions cut 0 bases from V and 5 bases from J, with 10 bases between. The CDR3 nucleotides are TGCAGTGCTAGAGATTTCAGTAGCGAGACCCAGTACTTC. It yields the protein CSARDFSSETQYF.

The chain carries TRBV12-3 or TRBV12-4 and TRBJ2-7; TRBD1 aligns across 7 bases. The trim removed 2 bases at V and 4 bases at J, leaving 5 bases unmatched. This CDR3 region has 14 residues. The CDR3 DNA is TGTGCCAGCAGTTTAATAGGGACAGAATACGAGCAGTACTTC. Encoded protein: CASSLIGTEYEQYF.

The table lists this clonotype with many counts. This chain joins TRBV27 and TRBJ2-5; 8 nucleotides line up with TRBD2. Trimming removed 5 bases from V and 7 bases from J; junction bases left unmatched: 12. Germline loops: CDR1 MNHEY, CDR2 SMNVEV (reference sequence). The CDR3 totals 15 residues. The CDR3 sequence is CASSPFSGTKTTQYF. The CDR3 nucleotides are TGTGCCAGCAGTCCATTTAGCGGGACCAAGACGACCCAGTACTTC.

This clonotype has a count of ten or more. The chain uses TRBV5-1 and TRBJ2-7, with D uncertain. Germline values: CDR1 SGHRS, CDR2 YFSETQ. The length of the CDR3 is 16 residues. The V gene lost 0 bases and the J gene lost 0 bases, with 13 bases spanning the gap. Here the CDR3 DNA reads TGCGCCAGCAGCTTGGAGTTTGGGGTTCACTCCTACGAGCAGTACTTC. Protein: CASSLEFGVHSYEQYF.

In this sample, this clonotype turned up a few times. The CDR3 loop is CASSYPTGLQGGETQYF. CDR3 DNA: TGTGCCAGCAGTTACCCTACCGGGCTCCAAGGTGGAGAGACCCAGTACTTC. The V and J genes are TRBV2 and TRBJ2-5; D not certain. The CDR3 length is 17 residues. The germline V and J ends were trimmed by 5 bases and 4 bases, with 23 bases remaining between them. The germline gives CDR1 SNHLY, CDR2 FYNNEI.

V usage is TRBV10-3 and J usage is TRBJ1-1; D possibly corresponds to TRBD1 (5 bases). CDR1 and CDR2 (germline): ENHRY, SYGVKD. Trimming took 0 bases from V and 4 from J, leaving 12 bases between them. The CDR3 is 15 residues long. CDR3: CAISESGGGGTEAFF. As DNA, the CDR3 is TGTGCCATCAGTGAGTCTGGTGGGGGTGGCACTGAAGCTTTCTTT.

The chain combines TRBV6-5 with TRBJ2-5, with D possibly being TRBD2 (5 bases). The V end was cut by 2 bases, the J end by 4 bases, with 20 bases between. Germline V CDR1 and CDR2: MNHEY, SVGAGI. The CDR3 is 17 amino acids. CDR3 nucleotides: TGTGCCAGCAGTTACCCTACAATTACTACCGAGGGAGAGACCCAGTACTTC. This sequence encodes CASSYPTITTEGETQYF.

The rearrangement links TRBV13 to TRBJ2-1; D not resolved. The CDR3 extends over 15 amino acids. The ends were cut back, 0 bases at V and 7 bases at J, with 13 bases in the middle. Germline CDR1 is PRHDT and CDR2 is FYEKMQ (reference sequence). The CDR3 DNA follows: TGTGCCAGCAGCTTAGGGGGTGGTCAGTCAAATGAGCAGTTCTTC. It specifies CASSLGGGQSNEQFF.

The chain's CDR3 is CASSPAGDPYNEQFF. In nucleotides, the CDR3 is TGCGCCAGCAGCCCGGCCGGGGATCCCTACAATGAGCAGTTCTTC. The chain joins TRBV5-1 to TRBJ2-1; D might be TRBD2 (5 bases). The germline gives CDR1 SGHRS, CDR2 YFSETQ. The V and J ends lost 4 bases and 2 bases respectively, with 13 bases between them. There are 15 residues in the CDR3. Looking up the rest from reference TRBV5-1 and TRBJ2-1 gives the full variable domain: KAGVTQTPRYLIKTRGQQVTLSCSPISGHRSVSWYQQTPGQGLQFLFEYFSETQRNKGNFPGRFSGRQFSNSRSEMNVSTLELGDSALYLCASSPAGDPYNEQFFGPGTRLTVL.